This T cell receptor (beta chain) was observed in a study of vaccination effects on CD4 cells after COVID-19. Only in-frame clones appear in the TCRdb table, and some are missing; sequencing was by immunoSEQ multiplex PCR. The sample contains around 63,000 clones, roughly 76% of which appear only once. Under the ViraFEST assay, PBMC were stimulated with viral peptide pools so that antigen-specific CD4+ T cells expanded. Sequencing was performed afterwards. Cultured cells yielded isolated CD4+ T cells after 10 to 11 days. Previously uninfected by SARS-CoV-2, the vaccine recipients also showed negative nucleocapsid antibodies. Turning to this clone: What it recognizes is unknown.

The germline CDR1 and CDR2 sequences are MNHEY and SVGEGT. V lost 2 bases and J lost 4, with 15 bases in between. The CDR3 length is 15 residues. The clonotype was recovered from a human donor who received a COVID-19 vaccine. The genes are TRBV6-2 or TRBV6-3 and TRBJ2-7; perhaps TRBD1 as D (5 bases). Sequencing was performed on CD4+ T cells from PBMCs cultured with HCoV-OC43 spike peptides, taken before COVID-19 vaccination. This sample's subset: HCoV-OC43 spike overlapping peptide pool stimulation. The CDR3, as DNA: TGTGCCAGCAGTTACATCGGTGGGCAGGGATACGAGCAGTACGTC. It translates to CASSYIGGQGYEQYV.